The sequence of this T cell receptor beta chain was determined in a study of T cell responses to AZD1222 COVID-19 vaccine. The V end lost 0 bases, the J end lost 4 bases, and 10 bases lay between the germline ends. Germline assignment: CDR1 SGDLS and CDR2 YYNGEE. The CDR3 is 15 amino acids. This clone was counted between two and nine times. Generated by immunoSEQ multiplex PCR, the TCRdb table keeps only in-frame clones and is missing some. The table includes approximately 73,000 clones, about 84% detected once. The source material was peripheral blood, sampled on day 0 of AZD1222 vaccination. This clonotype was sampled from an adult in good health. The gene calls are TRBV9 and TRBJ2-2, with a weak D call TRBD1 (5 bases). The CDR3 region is CASSVEAGSTGELFF. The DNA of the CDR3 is TGTGCCAGCAGCGTAGAAGCAGGGTCCACCGGGGAGCTGTTTTTT.